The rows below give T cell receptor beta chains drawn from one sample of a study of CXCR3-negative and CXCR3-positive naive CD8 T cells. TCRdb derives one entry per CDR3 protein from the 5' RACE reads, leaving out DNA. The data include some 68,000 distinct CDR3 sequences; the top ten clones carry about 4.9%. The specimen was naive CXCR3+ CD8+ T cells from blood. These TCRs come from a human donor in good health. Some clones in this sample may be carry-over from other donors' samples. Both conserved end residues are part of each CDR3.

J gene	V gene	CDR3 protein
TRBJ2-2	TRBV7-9	CASGSSGRNTGELFF
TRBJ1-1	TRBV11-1	CASSLGARTEAFF
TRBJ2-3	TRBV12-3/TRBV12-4	CASSLARGQGTSGGSTDTQYF
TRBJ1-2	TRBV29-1	CSVRITAGGTDGYTF
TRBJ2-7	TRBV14	CASRQGFGGQGFTYEQYF
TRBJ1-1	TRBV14	CASSPEVPGLNTEAFF
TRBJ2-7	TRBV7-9	CASSPSLAGGSYEQYF
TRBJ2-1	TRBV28	CASSWGGPYNEQFF
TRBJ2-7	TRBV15	CATSRERTDGYEQYF
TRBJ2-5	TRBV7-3	CASSPPRSGGLKTQYF
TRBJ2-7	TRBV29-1	CSVRTVSYEQYF
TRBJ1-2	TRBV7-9	CASSPDRSGYTF
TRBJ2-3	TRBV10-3	CAIQGSDTQYF
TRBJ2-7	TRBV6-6	CASSNKGAVDEQYF
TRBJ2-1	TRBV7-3	CASSPVAGSYNEQFF
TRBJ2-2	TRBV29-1	CSTLGTGSTTGELFF